The following is a TCR beta chain sequence with its context. What antigen it recognizes has not been identified. Base-call qualities are not available, and no considerably larger clone is one nucleotide away. As encoded in the germline V gene, CDR1 is SNHLY while CDR2 is FYNNEI. The cysteine opens and the phenylalanine closes a CDR3 of 13 amino acids. Only the CDR3 DNA stays, 39 bases, in frame from base 1. V was cut back by 0 bases and J by 9 bases, leaving a gap of 9 bases between them. Donors were healthy HIV-negative adults with no recently reported acute infections or vaccinations. Every donor was a Caucasian adult residing in Nashville, Tennessee, USA. CD4+ T cells were enriched by magnetic negative selection, after which naive cells were positively selected on CD45RA and the negative fraction was taken as the memory subset. After blood collection by leukapheresis, PBMCs were isolated using Ficoll-Histopaque density gradient centrifugation and then cryopreserved in the vapor phase of liquid nitrogen. Analytical flow cytometry was used to check the purity and quantity of each magnetically sorted T cell population. From each sorted fraction, genomic DNA was isolated and quantified by UV absorbance on a Nanodrop 2000c.

These data belong to a study of shared clonotypes between healthy human individuals (TCRdb year 2020). Context from the whole study: The cohort included a few men and a couple of women between 18 and 49 years of age. For each donor, three plates each were used for CD4 naive and CD4 memory, two plates were used for CD8 naive, and one plate was used for CD8 memory. To estimate repertoire size and how much clonotypes are shared between individuals, the study performed deep sequencing of blood TCR repertoires from a handful of healthy adults. Libraries were prepared and TCR repertoires were sequenced by different laboratories using diverse techniques, in order to increase sequencing depth and limit assay-specific biases. Per donor, leukapheresis produced somewhere between about 0.94 and 9 billion PBMCs. Findings and caveats that apply to the study as a whole: Because the study included only a small number of donors, the genetic and exposure-history diversity represented was limited. Pairwise subsampling led to the expectation that sequencing depth would affect the degree of clonotype sharing among donors. Naive subsets generally had larger estimated clonotype richness than memory subsets. Roughly 5% of naive CD4, 3% to 4% of naive CD8, around 2.3% of memory CD4, and less than 0.45% of memory CD8 clonotypes were shared across several donors. Compared with non-shared clonotypes, the clonotypes found in all four sorted-subset donors had higher generation probabilities. Rarefaction of sorted-subset datasets indicated incomplete sequencing despite the large sequencing depth. Sampling was restricted to blood, and TCR repertoires in tissue are likely to differ from TCR repertoires in blood.

Using the deep immunoSEQ assay, TCR CDR3 regions were amplified from genomic DNA by multiplex PCR. Extracted genomic DNA from each cell subset was distributed evenly across all wells of several immunoSEQ 96-well plates, and each plate was treated as a replicate. For sorted subsets, each replicate PCR was loaded with roughly 200 ng genomic DNA, equivalent to roughly 30,000 T cell genomes. Purified libraries were quantified with a Qubit 3.0 fluorometer, sized on a Bioanalyzer 2100, and re-quantified with the KAPA Library Quantification kit. Every immunoSEQ 96-well plate was sequenced on a dedicated single-read 150-cycle Illumina NextSeq 550 flow cell. Turning to the authors' computational methods: Because only junctional sequences without quality scores were contained in the immunoSEQ output, filtering matching that applied to full-length reads could not be performed. Sequences were annotated with PyIR, a Python wrapper for IgBLAST v1.9, using IMGT germline references to assign V/J genes and CDR3. Reads were filtered out if the reads had weak V/J assignments (E-value above 1e-6), no CDR3, stop codons, out-of-frame junctions, or ambiguous translated residues. V3J clonotypes were defined as sequences sharing an identical inferred V gene, J gene, and CDR3 amino acid sequence. Percentage overlap between repertoires was calculated by dividing the number of shared unique clonotypes by the size of the smaller repertoire. RTK rarefaction, the Chao1 estimator, and Recon v2.1 estimates of unobserved clonotypes were used to assess repertoire richness. Generation probabilities were computed with OLGA for all TCRbeta clonotypes obtained by the gDNA method from a few donors. TCRdb mirrors the immuneACCESS table, restricted to in-frame sequences. Some clones are absent from its copies; in checked studies, under half trace to an unresolved V gene, and the reason for the others is unknown. For V, J and clone size, that table is used; D and trimming come from the DNA. The sample table lists 1,500,000 or so clones, around 97% of them with a count of one. Roughly 1.2% of the sample goes to the ten largest clones.

This sequence uses TRBV2 and TRBJ2-1; the D gene remains uncertain. The sample consisted of naive CD4+ T cells sorted from blood. The cell subset or site label of this sample denotes: CD45RA+ positively selected. The TCR comes from a man aged 30 to 45 in good health. The CDR3 has the sequence CASSEALLAEQFF. The DNA sequence reads TGTGCCAGCAGTGAAGCGCTTCTTGCTGAGCAGTTCTTC.